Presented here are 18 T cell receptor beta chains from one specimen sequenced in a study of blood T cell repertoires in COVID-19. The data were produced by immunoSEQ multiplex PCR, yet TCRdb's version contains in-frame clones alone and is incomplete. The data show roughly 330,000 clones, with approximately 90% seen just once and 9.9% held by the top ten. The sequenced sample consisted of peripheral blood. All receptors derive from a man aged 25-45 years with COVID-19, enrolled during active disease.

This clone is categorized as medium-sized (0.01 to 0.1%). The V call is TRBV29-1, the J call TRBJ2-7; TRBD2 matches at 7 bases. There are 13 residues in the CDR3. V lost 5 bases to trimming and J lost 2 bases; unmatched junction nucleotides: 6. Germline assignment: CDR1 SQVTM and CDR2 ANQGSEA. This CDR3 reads CSVTLADTYEQYF. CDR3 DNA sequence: TGCAGCGTTACTCTAGCGGATACCTACGAGCAGTACTTC.

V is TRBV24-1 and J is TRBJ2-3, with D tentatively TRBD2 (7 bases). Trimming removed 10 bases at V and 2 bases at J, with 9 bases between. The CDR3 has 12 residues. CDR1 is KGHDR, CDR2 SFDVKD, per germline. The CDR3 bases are TGTGCCACTGGGGGGGCCACAGATACGCAGTATTTT. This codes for CATGGATDTQYF.

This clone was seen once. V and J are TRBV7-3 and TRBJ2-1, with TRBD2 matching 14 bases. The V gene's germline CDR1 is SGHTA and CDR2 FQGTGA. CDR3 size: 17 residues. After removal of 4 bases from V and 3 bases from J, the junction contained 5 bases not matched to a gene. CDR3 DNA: TGTGCCAGCAGCTCAGCCGGGACTAGCGGGAGCTACAATGAGCAGTTCTTC. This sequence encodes CASSSAGTSGSYNEQFF.

The CDR3 DNA is TGTGCCACCCCACCGACGGACAGGGTCTATGGCTACACCTTC. Amino acid sequence: CATPPTDRVYGYTF. This chain uses TRBV24-1 with TRBJ1-2; 8 positions match TRBD1. V gave up 9 bases and J gave up 4 bases; unmatched junction bases: 9. CDR1 and CDR2 from the germline V gene are KGHDR and SFDVKD. This CDR3 is 14 amino acids long.

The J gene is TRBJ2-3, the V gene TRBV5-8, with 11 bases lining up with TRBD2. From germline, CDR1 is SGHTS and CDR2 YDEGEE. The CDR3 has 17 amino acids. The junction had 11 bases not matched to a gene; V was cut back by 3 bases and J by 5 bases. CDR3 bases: TGTGCCAGCAGCTCCAACCACTTAGCGGGAGGGGGAGATACGCAGTATTTT. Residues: CASSSNHLAGGGDTQYF.

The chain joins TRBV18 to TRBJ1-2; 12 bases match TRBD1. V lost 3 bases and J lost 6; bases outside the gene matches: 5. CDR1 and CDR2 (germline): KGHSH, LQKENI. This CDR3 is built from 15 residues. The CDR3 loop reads CASSPTGTGGNGYTF. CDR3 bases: TGTGCCAGCTCACCCACCGGGACAGGGGGCAATGGCTACACCTTC.

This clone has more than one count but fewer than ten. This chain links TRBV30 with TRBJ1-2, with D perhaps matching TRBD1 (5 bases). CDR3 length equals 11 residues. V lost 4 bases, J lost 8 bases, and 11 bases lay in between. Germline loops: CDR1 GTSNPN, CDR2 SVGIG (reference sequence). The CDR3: CAWTTDGGYTF. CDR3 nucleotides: TGTGCCTGGACGACAGATGGGGGCTACACCTTC. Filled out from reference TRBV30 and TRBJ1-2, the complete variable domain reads SQTIHQWPATLVQPVGSPLSLECTVEGTSNPNLYWYRQAAGRGLQLLFYSVGIGQISSEVPQNLSASRPQDRQFILSSKKLLLSDSGFYLCAWTTDGGYTFGSGTRLTVV.

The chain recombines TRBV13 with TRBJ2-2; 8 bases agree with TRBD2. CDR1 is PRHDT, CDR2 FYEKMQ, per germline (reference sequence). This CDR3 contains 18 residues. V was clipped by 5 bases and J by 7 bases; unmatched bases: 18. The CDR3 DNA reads TGTGCCAGCAGCCCCCGGGAGAGGCGGGGGGCCCCCGACGGGGAGCTGTTTTTT. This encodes CASSPRERRGAPDGELFF.

The chain's CDR3 is CATQHTVNREQYF. CDR3 coding DNA: TGTGCCACCCAACACACAGTAAACCGCGAGCAGTACTTC. V gene TRBV24-1 combines with J gene TRBJ2-7, with no clear D. Trimming cost V 9 bases and J 6 bases, with 17 bases left between them. This CDR3 has 13 residues. Looked up from germline, CDR1 is KGHDR and CDR2 is SFDVKD.

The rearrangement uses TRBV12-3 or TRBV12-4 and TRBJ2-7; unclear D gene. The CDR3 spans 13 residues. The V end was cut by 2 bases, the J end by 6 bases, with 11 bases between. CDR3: CASSLLPHSEQYF. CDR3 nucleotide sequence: TGTGCCAGCAGTTTATTGCCCCACAGCGAGCAGTACTTC.

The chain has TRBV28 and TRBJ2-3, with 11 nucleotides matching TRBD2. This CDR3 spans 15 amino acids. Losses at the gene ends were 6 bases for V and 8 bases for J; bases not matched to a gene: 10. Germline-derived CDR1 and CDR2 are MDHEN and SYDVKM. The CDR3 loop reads CASSVTSGGRATQYF. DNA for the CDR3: TGTGCCAGCAGCGTTACTAGCGGGGGCCGTGCTACGCAGTATTTT. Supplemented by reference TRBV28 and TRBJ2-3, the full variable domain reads DVKVTQSSRYLVKRTGEKVFLECVQDMDHENMFWYRQDPGLGLRLIYFSYDVKMKEKGDIPEGYSVSREKKERFSLILESASTNQTSMYLCASSVTSGGRATQYFGPGTRLTVL.

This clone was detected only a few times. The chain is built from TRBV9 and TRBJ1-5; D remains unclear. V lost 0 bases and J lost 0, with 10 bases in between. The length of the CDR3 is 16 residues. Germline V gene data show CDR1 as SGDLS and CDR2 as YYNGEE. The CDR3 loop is CASSVEPNFSNQPQHF. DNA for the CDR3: TGTGCCAGCAGCGTAGAACCTAATTTTAGCAATCAGCCCCAGCATTTT. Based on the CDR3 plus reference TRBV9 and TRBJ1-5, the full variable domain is DSGVTQTPKHLITATGQRVTLRCSPRSGDLSVYWYQQSLDQGLQFLIQYYNGEERAKGNILERFSAQQFPDLHSELNLSSLELGDSALYFCASSVEPNFSNQPQHFGDGTRLSIL.

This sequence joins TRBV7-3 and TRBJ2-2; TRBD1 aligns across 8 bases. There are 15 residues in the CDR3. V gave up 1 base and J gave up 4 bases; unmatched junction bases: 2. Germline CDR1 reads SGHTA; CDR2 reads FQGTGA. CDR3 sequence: CASSLRQGSTGELFF. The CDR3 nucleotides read TGTGCCAGCAGCTTAAGACAGGGGAGCACCGGGGAGCTGTTTTTT.

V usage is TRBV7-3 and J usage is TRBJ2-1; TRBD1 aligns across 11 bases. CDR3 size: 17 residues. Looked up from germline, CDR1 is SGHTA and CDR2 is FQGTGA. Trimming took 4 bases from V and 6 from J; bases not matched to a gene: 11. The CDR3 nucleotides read TGTGCCAGCAGCTCCCCCGCGGGGACAGGGGGTTCCAATGAGCAGTTCTTC. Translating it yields CASSSPAGTGGSNEQFF.

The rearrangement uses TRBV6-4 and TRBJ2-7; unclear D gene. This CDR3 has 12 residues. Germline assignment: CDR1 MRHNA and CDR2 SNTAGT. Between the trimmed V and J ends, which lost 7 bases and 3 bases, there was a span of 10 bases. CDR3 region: CASIPGFYEQYF. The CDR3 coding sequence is TGTGCCAGCATCCCGGGTTTCTACGAGCAGTACTTC.

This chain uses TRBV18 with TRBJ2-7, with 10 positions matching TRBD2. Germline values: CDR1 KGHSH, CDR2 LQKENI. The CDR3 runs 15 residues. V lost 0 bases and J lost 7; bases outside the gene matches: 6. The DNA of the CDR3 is TGTGCCAGCTCACCACCGGGCCTAGCGGGAGAAGAGCAGTACTTC. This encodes CASSPPGLAGEEQYF.

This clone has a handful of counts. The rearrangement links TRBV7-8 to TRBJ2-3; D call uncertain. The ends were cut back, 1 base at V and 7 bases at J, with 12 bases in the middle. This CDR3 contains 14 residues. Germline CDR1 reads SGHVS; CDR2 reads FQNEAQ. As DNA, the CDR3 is TGTGCCAGCAGCTTAGGAGAGATCGGGTATACGCAGTATTTT. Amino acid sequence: CASSLGEIGYTQYF.

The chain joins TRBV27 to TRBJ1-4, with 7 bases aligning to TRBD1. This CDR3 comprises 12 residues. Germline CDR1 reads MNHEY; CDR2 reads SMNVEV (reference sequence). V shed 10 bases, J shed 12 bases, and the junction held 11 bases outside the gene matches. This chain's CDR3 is CATSDRAGELFF. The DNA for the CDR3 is TGTGCCACCTCTGACAGGGCCGGAGAACTGTTTTTT.